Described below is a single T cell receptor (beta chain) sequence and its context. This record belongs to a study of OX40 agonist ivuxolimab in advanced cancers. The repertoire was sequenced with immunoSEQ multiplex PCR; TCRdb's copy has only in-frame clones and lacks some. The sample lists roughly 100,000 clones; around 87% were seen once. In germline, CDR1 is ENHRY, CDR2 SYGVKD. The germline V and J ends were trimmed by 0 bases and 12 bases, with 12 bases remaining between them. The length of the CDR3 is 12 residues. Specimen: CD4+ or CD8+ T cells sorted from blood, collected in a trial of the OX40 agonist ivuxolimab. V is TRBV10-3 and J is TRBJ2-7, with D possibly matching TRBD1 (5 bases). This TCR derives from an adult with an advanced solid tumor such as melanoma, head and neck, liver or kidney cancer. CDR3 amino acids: CAISESAQGWYF. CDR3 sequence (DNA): TGTGCCATCAGTGAGTCAGCCCAGGGATGGTACTTC.